This TCR beta chain was identified in a study of T cells in Graves' hyperthyroidism and ophthalmopathy (dated by TCRdb to the late 2010s). A note on the overall study: Peripheral blood samples were taken at initial diagnosis, before any treatment was given. To identify TCR V-J signatures that set the groups apart, the researchers used a discovery cohort of 95 to 100 patients, made up of 43 with Graves' ophthalmopathy and 55 to 65 with stable Graves' hyperthyroidism. Prospective prediction of ophthalmopathy was tested in an independent validation cohort of fewer than 20 hyperthyroidism patients and 17 patients who later progressed to ophthalmopathy. The approximately 97 discovery patients were randomly divided into training and test sets at a 7:3 ratio. In several Graves' hyperthyroidism patients, the study also compared T-cell repertoires from thyroid tissue with T-cell repertoires from blood. Once sampling was done, hyperthyroidism patients were given methimazole at a starting dose of 30 mg daily, whereas ophthalmopathy patients were given high-dose intravenous methylprednisolone. TCR Vbeta CDR3 sequencing of roughly 140 peripheral blood samples (under 45 ophthalmopathy, some 75 hyperthyroidism and around 17 progressor patients) is reported in the paper.

Hyperthyroidism patients were aged 18 to 65 years and newly diagnosed, with disease duration of less than 2 months. The study excluded patients with uncontrolled infections, other autoimmune diseases, pregnancy or lactation. Diagnoses were based on clinical symptoms, serum thyroxine and TRAb, thyroid ultrasound and orbital computed tomography. For progressor patients, blood was drawn at the first diagnosis of hyperthyroidism, before any ophthalmopathy symptoms had appeared. PBMCs were separated from 10 ml of fresh peripheral blood using Ficoll-Paque density gradient centrifugation. Patients classed as progressors first received a Graves' hyperthyroidism diagnosis and then went on to develop ophthalmopathy during follow-up. Total RNA was extracted with Trizol reagent, and quality was checked on an Agilent 2100 Bioanalyzer. V and J lose 3 bases and 9 bases, and a span of 15 bases separates them. Based on the germline V gene (reference sequence), the CDR1 and CDR2 sequences are MNHEY and SMNVEV. The CDR3 goes from the cysteine to the phenylalanine over 14 residues. Kept here is only the CDR3 DNA, which spans 42 bases and is read in frame from base 1.

The TCR beta CDR3 regions were amplified from the RNA transcripts. The first round of RT-PCR for the TCR CDR3 was performed with the HTBI primer set and the Qiagen OneStep RT-PCR kit. Libraries were constructed in a second round of multiplex PCR, after which size selection and purification were carried out. Paired-end sequencing of the libraries was performed with 100 bp reads on an Illumina HiSeq2000. As for how the authors treated the data: SOAPnuke was used to process the raw data, throwing out any read that contained adapters or uncalled bases, had a mean Phred below 15, or lacked an exact constant-primer or identifier match. COPE v1.2.5 was used to merge the high-quality paired reads, and each unique nucleotide sequence was defined as a clonotype. Clonotypes were aligned to IMGT TRBV, TRBD and TRBJ reference segments using MiTCR v1.1. Analysis was restricted to V-J combinations with a frequency above 0.0001, which covered just over 98% of repertoires. A TCS score was defined as the ratio between F50 (clonal expansion) and ExV (chaos), using BLOSUM62-based TCRdist between CDR3 peptides within each V-J. Welch's t-statistics and random forest reduced around 520 V-J features to 10 to 15, which were used in a naive Bayes classifier (R e1071). TCRdb handled the public reads itself, with Q25 trimming in fastp and clone calling in MiXCR, and kept productive beta chains. Entries are consolidated by CDR3 protein sequence, retaining the most common genes and DNA. Clone size and V and J calls follow TCRdb, not the original study. Recorded for this sample are around 350,000 distinct CDR3 sequences; 17% of them occurred a single time. The ten largest clones add up to around 35% of the sample.

Overall study results and their limits: In validation, progression to ophthalmopathy was predicted by the model with 70.59% sensitivity and about 72% specificity, a median of about 6.8 months before onset. No statistical method was used to set the sample size in advance, and investigators knew the group allocation. Ophthalmopathy was separated from stable hyperthyroidism by a 13 V-J signature model, with around 90% sensitivity and 81% to 83% specificity obtained in cross-validation and 80%/75% obtained in testing. Most expanded thyroid clonotypes (frequency above 0.001) were also detected in blood, suggesting blood repertoires may reflect thyroid immune responses.

This clonotype has a handful of counts. Its antigen specificity is not known. No much larger clone exists at a distance of one base, and base qualities are not known. This receptor was obtained from a woman under 40 with Graves' hyperthyroidism that later progressed to Graves' ophthalmopathy. Sequenced sample: blood. The rearrangement joined TRBV27 to TRBJ2-1, and possibly TRBD2, on 7 matching bases. For the CDR3, the sequence is CASSFTWGGGEQFF. The nucleotides are TGTGCCAGCAGTTTCACCTGGGGAGGGGGTGAGCAGTTCTTC.